These 2 T cell receptor beta chains originate from one sample sequenced in a study of T cells after yellow fever vaccination. MiXCR was run by TCRdb on the 5' RACE reads, yielding one entry per CDR3 protein. Found here are approximately 610,000 distinct CDR3 sequences, about a sixth of them singletons; the top ten hold 17%. The sample consisted of PBMCs, taken around 5 days after the first yellow fever vaccination. The origin of the receptors is a man between 18 and 35 years old who received the YFV17D yellow fever vaccine.

This clonotype was seen at least ten times. The CDR3 region is CASSFAASGTQYF. CDR3 DNA: TGTGCCAGCAGTTTCGCAGCGTCGGGGACCCAGTACTTC. This sequence joins TRBV12-3 or TRBV12-4 and TRBJ2-5; no clear D. The CDR3 totals 13 residues. The V end was cut by 3 bases, the J end by 7 bases, with 12 bases between.

The chain employs TRBV12-3 or TRBV12-4 and TRBJ2-2; D unclear. The ends were cut back, 8 bases at V and 0 bases at J, with 10 bases in the middle. CDR3 length equals 14 residues. DNA of the CDR3: TGTGCCAGCCATGAGCAGGCGAACACCGGGGAGCTGTTTTTT. Protein sequence: CASHEQANTGELFF.